This T cell receptor (beta chain) was sequenced during a study of CD8 T cells in Susac syndrome. The CDR3 contains 16 residues. Germline CDR1 and CDR2: SGHTA and FQGTGA. Trimming cost V 5 bases and J 0 bases, with 16 bases left between them. When the RNA was reverse transcribed, random hexamers were used with an input of roughly 0.5 to 1 ug. Using its own MiXCR run on the immunoSEQ multiplex PCR reads, TCRdb lists one record per CDR3 protein. This table holds hundreds of thousands of distinct CDR3 sequences, just over 90% found once. Negative isolation yielded CD8+ and CD4+ T cells; FACS enriched TEMRA cells.

This sequence was found in a human donor with multiple sclerosis. Sequences were obtained from CD4+ T cells from PBMCs. The chain joins TRBV7-3 to TRBJ1-1, with D unresolved. The CDR3 nucleotides read TGTGCCAGCAGCCCCAGAGGTAGGACCATGAACACTGAAGCTTTCTTT. Translated: CASSPRGRTMNTEAFF.